These 28 T cell receptor beta chains were all obtained from the same sample, sequenced in a study of a mutant IDH1 vaccine in newly diagnosed glioma (dated by TCRdb to the early 2020s). Their recognized antigens are unknown. Library generation was performed with the immunoSEQ multiplex PCR assay. TCRdb stores this immuneACCESS table with in-frame sequences only. Part of the clones is absent; in the studies checked, under half of the shortfall reflects unresolved V genes, and no reason is known for the rest. Here the sample has tens of thousands of clones; over 65% occur a single time. The ten largest clones add up to roughly 9% of the sample. What this sample's time point label stands for: week 11, during vaccination. A 20-mer mutant IDH1 peptide at 300 micrograms in Montanide made up each vaccine dose, which was injected subcutaneously together with topical imiquimod. Source: PBMCs, taken from a glioma patient whose treatment included an IDH1 peptide vaccine. These TCRs come from a woman in her late teens or twenties with glioma.

This clone showed up just once. V is TRBV7-9 and J is TRBJ1-5, with D tentatively TRBD1 (6 bases). CDR1 and CDR2 from the germline V gene are SEHNR and FQNEAQ (reference sequence). Trimming stripped 5 bases from V and 7 bases from J, with 12 bases between. The CDR3 extends over 13 amino acids. The chain's CDR3 is CASSLVGGQPQHF. The CDR3 nucleotides read TGTGCCAGCAGCCTCGTAGGGGGACAGCCCCAGCATTTT.

This chain uses TRBV7-9 with TRBJ1-1, with a tentative D call TRBD1 (5 bases). This CDR3 region has 13 residues. Trimming cost V 4 bases and J 2 bases, with 8 bases left between them. Germline lookup yields CDR1 SEHNR and CDR2 FQNEAQ (reference sequence). The CDR3 sequence: CASSSTENTEAFF. The CDR3 region has the DNA TGTGCCAGCAGCTCGACAGAAAACACTGAAGCTTTCTTT.

The gene calls are TRBV7-8 and TRBJ2-2, with 9 bases identical to TRBD1. Trimming cost V 3 bases and J 6 bases; bases outside gene matches: 8. The length of the CDR3 is 16 residues. Germline CDR1 is SGHVS and CDR2 is FQNEAQ. Written as DNA, the CDR3 is TGTGCCAGCAGCTTTGGGGACAGGGTAATTGCCGGGGAGCTGTTTTTT. Its translation: CASSFGDRVIAGELFF.

The chain joins TRBV30 to TRBJ2-7; no definite D call. The germline V and J ends were trimmed by 0 bases and 3 bases, with 6 bases remaining between them. Germline V gene data show CDR1 as GTSNPN and CDR2 as SVGIG (reference sequence). CDR3 length equals 12 residues. CDR3 coding DNA: TGTGCCTGGAGTGTACAGAACTACGAGCAGTACTTC. Protein product: CAWSVQNYEQYF.

A few counts support this clone. This chain connects TRBV5-1 to TRBJ2-3; D might be TRBD2 (6 bases). V was cut by 1 base and J by 0 bases, with 9 bases left in between. This CDR3 contains 15 residues. From germline, CDR1 is SGHRS and CDR2 YFSETQ. The CDR3 sequence: CASSLRESSTDTQYF. DNA of the CDR3: TGCGCCAGCAGCTTGCGGGAGTCTAGCACAGATACGCAGTATTTT.

The chain links TRBV5-1 to TRBJ2-1, with D possibly TRBD2 on 7 matching bases. CDR3 length: 14 amino acids. Germline V gene data show CDR1 as SGHRS and CDR2 as YFSETQ. Trimming took off 1 base at V and 8 bases at J, with 13 bases between the two ends. The chain's CDR3 is CASSLYTGRDEQFF. The CDR3, as DNA: TGCGCCAGCAGCTTGTACACAGGGAGGGATGAGCAGTTCTTC.

The V and J genes are TRBV7-3 and TRBJ2-3, with D perhaps matching TRBD1 (6 bases). Germline V gene data show CDR1 as SGHTA and CDR2 as FQGTGA. V was pared by 2 bases and J by 2 bases, with 11 bases between. The CDR3 totals 15 residues. CDR3 residues: CASSLGGQSTDTQYF. The CDR3 coding sequence is TGTGCCAGCAGCTTAGGAGGACAGTCCACAGATACGCAGTATTTT.

The CDR3 coding sequence is TGTGCCAGCAGTTCCAAGGGGGGGGGACGCAGGCCTTGGGAGCAGTACTTC. Its protein is CASSSKGGGRRPWEQYF. The chain employs TRBV27 and TRBJ2-7; perhaps TRBD2 as D (7 bases). V was pared by 4 bases and J by 7 bases, with 26 bases between. This CDR3 has 17 amino acids. In germline, CDR1 is MNHEY, CDR2 SMNVEV (reference sequence).

CDR3 sequence: CASSLDPGGNSPLHF. The CDR3 nucleotides are TGTGCCAGCAGCTTGGACCCAGGGGGTAATTCACCCCTCCACTTT. The V gene is TRBV5-6, the J gene TRBJ1-6; TRBD1 matches at 7 bases. CDR1 and CDR2 from the germline V gene are SGHDT and YYEEEE. V lost 0 bases, J lost 6 bases, and 3 bases stayed unmatched. The CDR3 contains 15 residues.

J is TRBJ2-7 and V is TRBV5-1; maybe TRBD2 (6 bases). The CDR3 has 14 residues. V lost 4 bases to trimming and J lost 2 bases, with 13 bases between them. In germline, CDR1 is SGHRS, CDR2 YFSETQ. In DNA, the CDR3 is TGCGCCAGCAGCCTTGGGACTGCAACCTACGAGCAGTACTTC. Protein product: CASSLGTATYEQYF.

The rearrangement links TRBV7-9 to TRBJ1-2; TRBD1 is a possible D gene (6 bases). This CDR3 has 15 amino acids. Per germline, CDR1 SEHNR and CDR2 FQNEAQ (reference sequence). V was pared by 5 bases and J by 4 bases, with 17 bases between. The CDR3 protein is CASSTLQTGLYGYTF. DNA of the CDR3: TGTGCCAGCAGCACCCTTCAGACAGGCCTCTATGGCTACACCTTC.

This clone appeared once. The V gene is TRBV7-2, the J gene TRBJ1-5; 7 nucleotides agree with TRBD1. This CDR3 spans 14 amino acids. Per germline, CDR1 SGHTA and CDR2 FQGNSA. V dropped 3 bases and J dropped 11; count of bases not matched to a gene: 10. The CDR3 DNA follows: TGTGCCAGCAGCTTTAACAGGGGCCAGGGGGCCCAGCATTTT. Its protein product is CASSFNRGQGAQHF. The full variable domain, in which reference TRBV7-2 and TRBJ1-5 provide the parts outside the CDR3, is GAGVSQSPSNKVTEKGKDVELRCDPISGHTALYWYRQSLGQGLEFLIYFQGNSAPDKSGLPSDRFSAERTGGSVSTLTIQRTQQEDSAVYLCASSFNRGQGAQHFGDGTRLSIL.

The chain has TRBV15 and TRBJ1-2; no firm D call. V was cut by 0 bases and J by 0 bases, with 14 bases left in between. Germline CDR1 is LNHNV and CDR2 is YYDKDF (reference sequence). The CDR3 contains 17 residues. DNA for the CDR3: TGTGCCACCAGCAGAGATGAATACGGCGGGACTAACTATGGCTACACCTTC. Its protein is CATSRDEYGGTNYGYTF.

The chain is built from TRBV5-1 and TRBJ2-2, with D tentatively TRBD1 or TRBD2 (5 bases each). The V end lost 6 bases, the J end lost 0 bases, and 15 bases lay between the germline ends. Germline CDR1 reads SGHRS; CDR2 reads YFSETQ. This CDR3 spans 16 amino acids. DNA of the CDR3: TGCGCCAGCACCCATTCCGGGACGACGAACACCGGGGAGCTGTTTTTT. This sequence encodes CASTHSGTTNTGELFF.

The rearrangement uses TRBV5-8 and TRBJ2-5; D is unclear. V gave up 2 bases and J gave up 4 bases, with 6 bases separating them. In germline, CDR1 is SGHTS, CDR2 YDEGEE. The CDR3 extends over 12 amino acids. The chain's CDR3 is CASSFVAETQYF. The CDR3 DNA reads TGTGCCAGCAGCTTTGTCGCAGAGACCCAGTACTTC. Supplemented by reference TRBV5-8 and TRBJ2-5, the full variable domain reads EAGVTQSPTHLIKTRGQQATLRCSPISGHTSVYWYQQALGLGLQFLLWYDEGEERNRGNFPPRFSGRQFPNYSSELNVNALELEDSALYLCASSFVAETQYFGPGTRLLVL.

V gene TRBV19 combines with J gene TRBJ1-2; D not certain. V lost 6 bases and J lost 3, with 17 bases in between. Germline V gene lookup returns CDR1 LNHDA and CDR2 SQIVND (reference sequence). The CDR3 loop spans 15 amino acids. The CDR3 spells CASSITGNPDYGYTF. In DNA form, the CDR3 reads TGTGCCAGTAGCATAACTGGGAATCCGGACTATGGCTACACCTTC. The full variable domain, rest sourced from reference TRBV19 and TRBJ1-2, is DGGITQSPKYLFRKEGQNVTLSCEQNLNHDAMYWYRQDPGQGLRLIYYSQIVNDFQKGDIAEGYSVSREKKESFPLTVTSAQKNPTAFYLCASSITGNPDYGYTFGSGTRLTVV.

This clone has a handful of counts. The chain is built from TRBV19 and TRBJ1-5; 7 nucleotides line up with TRBD1. The junction had 21 bases not matched to a gene; V was cut back by 3 bases and J by 7 bases. The CDR3 sequence is 19 residues long. Looked up from germline, CDR1 is LNHDA and CDR2 is SQIVND (reference sequence). The CDR3 sequence: CASSMYWATGPRLEQPQHF. CDR3 nucleotides: TGTGCCAGTAGTATGTATTGGGCGACAGGGCCCCGGTTAGAGCAGCCCCAGCATTTT.

This rearrangement joins TRBV5-8 to TRBJ2-2; 7 bases are shared with TRBD2. Germline V CDR1 and CDR2: SGHTS, YDEGEE. The J segment lost 3 bases and the V segment lost 5 bases, leaving 7 bases of the junction unmatched. The CDR3 consists of 15 residues. The CDR3 DNA follows: TGTGCCAGCAGTCAATCGGGGGGATACACCGGGGAGCTGTTTTTT. Translating gives CASSQSGGYTGELFF. The whole variable domain, filled in from reference TRBV5-8 and TRBJ2-2, reads EAGVTQSPTHLIKTRGQQATLRCSPISGHTSVYWYQQALGLGLQFLLWYDEGEERNRGNFPPRFSGRQFPNYSSELNVNALELEDSALYLCASSQSGGYTGELFFGEGSRLTVL.

This sequence joins TRBV30 and TRBJ1-6; tentatively, D is TRBD1 (5 bases). V was pared by 6 bases and J by 6 bases, with 12 bases between. The CDR3 has 13 residues. From germline, CDR1 is GTSNPN and CDR2 SVGIG (reference sequence). The CDR3 spells CACAGTGNSPLHF. The CDR3 nucleotides are TGTGCCTGCGCCGGGACGGGTAATTCACCCCTCCACTTT.

The rearrangement joins TRBV4-2 to TRBJ2-3; 8 bases line up with TRBD2. This CDR3 region has 16 residues. Germline V lookup: CDR1 LGHNA, CDR2 YNFKEQ. Trimming cost V 0 bases and J 0 bases; bases outside gene matches: 2. This CDR3 is CASSQEASGSTDTQYF. In DNA, the CDR3 is TGTGCCAGCAGCCAAGAAGCTAGCGGGAGCACAGATACGCAGTATTTT.

V usage is TRBV7-8 and J usage is TRBJ1-1; D gene uncertain. Per germline, CDR1 SGHVS and CDR2 FQNEAQ. This CDR3 region has 13 residues. Trimming left V 2 bases short and J 1 base short, with 5 bases between. The CDR3 DNA sequence: TGTGCCAGCAGCTTATTAAGGAACACTGAAGCTTTCTTT. Protein sequence: CASSLLRNTEAFF.

This rearrangement joins TRBV29-1 to TRBJ2-7, with D uncertain. The germline gives CDR1 SQVTM, CDR2 ANQGSEA. The CDR3 has 14 residues. Trimming shortened V by 0 bases and J by 3 bases, and 12 bases separated the two germline ends. The CDR3 DNA follows: TGCAGCGTTGAAGACCCAGAAGGGATCTACGAGCAGTACTTC. Translating gives CSVEDPEGIYEQYF.

V usage is TRBV4-2 and J usage is TRBJ2-7; D is perhaps TRBD2 (6 bases). Germline-derived CDR1 and CDR2 are LGHNA and YNFKEQ. CDR3 length equals 17 residues. Trimming left V 0 bases short and J 7 bases short, with 22 bases between. The CDR3, as DNA: TGTGCCAGCAGCCAAGATTGGCAGGCCGGACTACGTTTAGAGCAGTACTTC. This translates into CASSQDWQAGLRLEQYF.

This clone was seen more than once but under ten times. The CDR3 nucleotides read TGTGCCTGGAGCGTCCCCCGGACAGGGGGCTCTGAAGCTTTCTTT. Encoded protein: CAWSVPRTGGSEAFF. V is TRBV30 and J is TRBJ1-1; 11 bases map to TRBD1. Germline V lookup: CDR1 GTSNPN, CDR2 SVGIG (reference sequence). V shed 3 bases and J 6 bases; nucleotides not matched to a gene: 9. This CDR3 spans 15 amino acids.

The chain joins TRBV29-1 to TRBJ1-1, with D uncertain. Germline CDR1 is SQVTM and CDR2 is ANQGSEA. Trimming removed 6 bases at V and 2 bases at J, with 13 bases between. There are 13 residues in the CDR3. This chain's CDR3 is CSVAGSQNTEAFF. DNA of the CDR3: TGCAGCGTCGCCGGCAGTCAAAACACTGAAGCTTTCTTT.

This clone was seen a single time. V usage is TRBV7-9 and J usage is TRBJ1-5, with 9 bases identical to TRBD1. Germline CDR1 and CDR2: SEHNR and FQNEAQ (reference sequence). The CDR3 consists of 15 residues. With V trimmed by 4 bases and J by 6 bases, 7 bases remained unmatched. The CDR3: CASSSDRGEIQPQHF. The CDR3 bases are TGTGCCAGCAGCTCGGACAGGGGCGAAATTCAGCCCCAGCATTTT.

This clone came up a few times. The V and J genes are TRBV5-6 and TRBJ2-5; D remains unclear. Per germline, CDR1 SGHDT and CDR2 YYEEEE. V was pared by 0 bases and J by 7 bases, with 10 bases between. CDR3 length: 13 residues. This chain's CDR3 is CASSLADSGTQYF. Written as DNA, the CDR3 is TGTGCCAGCAGCTTGGCCGACTCAGGGACCCAGTACTTC.

The rearrangement links TRBV7-2 to TRBJ2-2; the D is unclear. The CDR3 sequence is 13 residues long. Trimming removed 3 bases at V and 6 bases at J, with 8 bases between. Germline CDR1 and CDR2: SGHTA and FQGNSA. The DNA for the CDR3 is TGTGCCAGCAGCTTTGGTGCGTCCGGGGAGCTGTTTTTT. Protein: CASSFGASGELFF. Complete variable domain (other parts from reference TRBV7-2 and TRBJ2-2): GAGVSQSPSNKVTEKGKDVELRCDPISGHTALYWYRQSLGQGLEFLIYFQGNSAPDKSGLPSDRFSAERTGGSVSTLTIQRTQQEDSAVYLCASSFGASGELFFGEGSRLTVL.